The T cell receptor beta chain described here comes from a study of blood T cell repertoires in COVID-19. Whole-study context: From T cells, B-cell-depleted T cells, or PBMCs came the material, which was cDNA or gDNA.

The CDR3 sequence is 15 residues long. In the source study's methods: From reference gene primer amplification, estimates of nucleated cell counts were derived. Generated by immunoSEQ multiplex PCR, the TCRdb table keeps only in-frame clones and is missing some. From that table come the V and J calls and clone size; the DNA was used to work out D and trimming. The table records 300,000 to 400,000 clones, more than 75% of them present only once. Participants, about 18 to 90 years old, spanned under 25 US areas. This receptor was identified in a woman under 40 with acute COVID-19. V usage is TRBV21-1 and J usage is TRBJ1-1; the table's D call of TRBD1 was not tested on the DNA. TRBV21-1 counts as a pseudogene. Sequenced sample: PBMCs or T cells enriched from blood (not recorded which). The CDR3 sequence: CASSKRTPRNTEAFF. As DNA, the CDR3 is TGTGCCAGCAGCAAACGGACACCACGGAACACTGAAGCTTTCTTT.